This T cell receptor beta chain is drawn from a study of blood T cell repertoires in COVID-19. The CDR3 loop spans 14 amino acids. Germline lookup yields CDR1 MNHEY and CDR2 SMNVEV (reference sequence). V was cut by 6 bases and J by 3 bases, with 14 bases left in between. TCRdb's table, derived via immunoSEQ multiplex PCR, lists solely in-frame clones and lacks some. Seen here are approximately 180,000 clones, over 65% observed once, and the top ten hold roughly 20%. The sample consisted of peripheral blood. This TCR was sampled from a person aged 70 to 85 with COVID-19, enrolled during active disease. This chain uses TRBV27 with TRBJ1-1, with D maybe TRBD1 (6 bases). CDR3 nucleotide sequence: TGTGCCAGCAGCTCCCCGGGGGGCTACACTGAAGCTTTCTTT. Its protein product is CASSSPGGYTEAFF.